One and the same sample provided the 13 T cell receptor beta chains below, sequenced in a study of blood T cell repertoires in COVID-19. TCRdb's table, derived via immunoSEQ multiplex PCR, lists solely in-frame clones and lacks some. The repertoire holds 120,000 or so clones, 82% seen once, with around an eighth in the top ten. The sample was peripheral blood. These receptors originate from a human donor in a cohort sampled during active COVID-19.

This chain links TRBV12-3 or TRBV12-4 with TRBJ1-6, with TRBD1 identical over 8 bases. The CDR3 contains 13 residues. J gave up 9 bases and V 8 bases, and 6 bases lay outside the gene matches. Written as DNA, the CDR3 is TGTGCCAGCTCGGACAGGGACCGTTCACCCCTCCACTTT. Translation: CASSDRDRSPLHF.

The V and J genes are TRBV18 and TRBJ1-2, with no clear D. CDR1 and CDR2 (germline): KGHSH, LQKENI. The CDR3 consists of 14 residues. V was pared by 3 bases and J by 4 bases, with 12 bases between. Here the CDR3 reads CASSPKEDGYGYTF. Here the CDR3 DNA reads TGTGCCAGCTCACCCAAGGAGGACGGCTATGGCTACACCTTC.

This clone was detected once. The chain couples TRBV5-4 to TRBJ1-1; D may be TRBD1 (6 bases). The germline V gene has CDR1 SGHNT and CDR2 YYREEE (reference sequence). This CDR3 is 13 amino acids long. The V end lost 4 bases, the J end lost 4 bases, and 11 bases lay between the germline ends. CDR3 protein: CASSPQGTTEAFF. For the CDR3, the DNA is TGTGCCAGCAGCCCACAGGGTACCACTGAAGCTTTCTTT.

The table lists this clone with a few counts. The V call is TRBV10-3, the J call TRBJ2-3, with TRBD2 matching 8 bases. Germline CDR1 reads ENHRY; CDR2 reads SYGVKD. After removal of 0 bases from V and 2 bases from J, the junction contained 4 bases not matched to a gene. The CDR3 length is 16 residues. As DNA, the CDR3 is TGTGCCATCAGTGAGTCTCAGCGGGGGTACACAGATACGCAGTATTTT. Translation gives CAISESQRGYTDTQYF.

CDR3 sequence (DNA): TGTGCCAGCAGTCCTGAGGGACTAGCGAGCACAGATACGCAGTATTTT. Translation gives CASSPEGLASTDTQYF. The V call is TRBV2, the J call TRBJ2-3, with TRBD2 matching 10 bases. Germline loops: CDR1 SNHLY, CDR2 FYNNEI. This CDR3 spans 16 amino acids. The trim removed 5 bases at V and 0 bases at J, leaving 5 bases unmatched.

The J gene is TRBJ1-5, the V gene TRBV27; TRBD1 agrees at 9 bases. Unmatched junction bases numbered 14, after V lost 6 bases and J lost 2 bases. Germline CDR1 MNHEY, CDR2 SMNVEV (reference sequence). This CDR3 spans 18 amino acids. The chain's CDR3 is CASSRSGTGLGGNQPQHF. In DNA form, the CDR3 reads TGTGCCAGCAGCCGCTCCGGGACAGGGCTGGGAGGCAATCAGCCCCAGCATTTT.

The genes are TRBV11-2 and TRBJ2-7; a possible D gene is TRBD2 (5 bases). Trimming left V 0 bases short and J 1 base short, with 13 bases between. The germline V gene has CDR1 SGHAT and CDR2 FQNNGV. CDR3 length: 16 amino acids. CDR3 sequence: CASSLDKRRRSYEQYF. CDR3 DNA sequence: TGTGCCAGCAGCTTAGATAAAAGGAGGAGGTCCTACGAGCAGTACTTC.

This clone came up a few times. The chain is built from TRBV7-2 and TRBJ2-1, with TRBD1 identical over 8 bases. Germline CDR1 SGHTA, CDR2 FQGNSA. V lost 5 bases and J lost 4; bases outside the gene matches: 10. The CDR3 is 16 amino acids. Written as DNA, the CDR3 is TGTGCCAGCAGCCCCCACCAGGGGGCCGGTTACAATGAGCAGTTCTTC. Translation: CASSPHQGAGYNEQFF.

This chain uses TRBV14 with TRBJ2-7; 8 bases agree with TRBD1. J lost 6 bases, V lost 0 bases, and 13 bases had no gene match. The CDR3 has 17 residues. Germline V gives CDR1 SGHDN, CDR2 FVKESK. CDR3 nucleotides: TGTGCCAGCAGCCAAGATGGACAGGGACAAATCTTATGCGAGCAGTACTTC. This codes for CASSQDGQGQILCEQYF. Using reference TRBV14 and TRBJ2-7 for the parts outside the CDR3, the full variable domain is EAGVTQFPSHSVIEKGQTVTLRCDPISGHDNLYWYRRVMGKEIKFLLHFVKESKQDESGMPNNRFLAERTGGTYSTLKVQPAELEDSGVYFCASSQDGQGQILCEQYFGPGTRLTVT.

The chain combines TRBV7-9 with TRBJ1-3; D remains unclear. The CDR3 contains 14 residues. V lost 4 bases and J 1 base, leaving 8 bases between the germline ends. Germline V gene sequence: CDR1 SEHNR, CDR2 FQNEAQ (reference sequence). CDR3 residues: CASSSISSGNTIYF. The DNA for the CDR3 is TGTGCCAGCAGCTCGATTAGTTCTGGAAACACCATATATTTT.

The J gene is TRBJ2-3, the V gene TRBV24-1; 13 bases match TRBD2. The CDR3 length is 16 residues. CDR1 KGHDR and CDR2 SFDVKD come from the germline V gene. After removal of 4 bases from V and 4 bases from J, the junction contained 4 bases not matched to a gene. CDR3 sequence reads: CATSDPTSGGSDTQYF. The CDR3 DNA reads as TGTGCCACCAGTGACCCGACTAGCGGGGGGTCAGATACGCAGTATTTT.

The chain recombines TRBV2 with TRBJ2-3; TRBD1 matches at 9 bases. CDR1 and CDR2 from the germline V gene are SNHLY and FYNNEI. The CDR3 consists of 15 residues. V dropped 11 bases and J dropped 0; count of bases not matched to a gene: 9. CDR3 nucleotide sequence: TGTGCCGGAAGACAGGGGGGTAAAAGCACAGATACGCAGTATTTT. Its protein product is CAGRQGGKSTDTQYF.

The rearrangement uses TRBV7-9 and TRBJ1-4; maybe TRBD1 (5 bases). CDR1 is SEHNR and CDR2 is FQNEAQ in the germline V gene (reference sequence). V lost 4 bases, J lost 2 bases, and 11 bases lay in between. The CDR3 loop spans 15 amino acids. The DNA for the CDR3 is TGTGCCAGCAGCTATAGTGGGGGGACTAATGAAAAACTGTTTTTT. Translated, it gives CASSYSGGTNEKLFF.